This TCR beta chain emerged from a study of Ad26.COV2.S vaccination and SARS-CoV-2 variants. Points from the study as a whole: Breadth and depth estimates from TCRs may understate total T cell responses. For non-spike TCRs, breadth in vaccine recipients resembled that in placebo recipients. Participants in the vaccine arm had higher spike-specific TCR breadth; placebo recipients had lower.

Repertoires were generated with immunoSEQ multiplex PCR, while TCRdb's copy carries only in-frame clones and drops some. This table holds a few hundred thousand clones, around four fifths found once. This CDR3 has 16 residues. Note on this clone: Its antigen is as yet unknown.

Described treatment: 15 to 20 received Ad26.COV2.S at low or high dose, single or two shots; roughly five received placebo; per-sample allocation not given. Sampling was performed 63 days after the first vaccine or placebo injection. SARS-CoV-2 spike from the Wuhan strain was encoded by the vaccine, an Ad26 vector. The sample in question was peripheral blood, obtained in a trial of Ad26.COV2.S vaccine versus placebo. This receptor was obtained from a person aged 18 to 59 who received the Ad26.COV2.S COVID-19 vaccine or a placebo. The V and J genes are TRBV21-1 and TRBJ2-7; TRBD1 is the table's D call and was not checked against the DNA. TRBV21-1 is a pseudogene locus. The CDR3 sequence: CASSKERDRGYHEQYF. In DNA form, the CDR3 reads TGTGCCAGCAGCAAAGAAAGGGACAGGGGGTACCACGAGCAGTACTTC.